The table lists the clone carrying this TCR beta chain with a few counts. The sample is drawn from a study of T-cell reconstitution after alpha-beta-depleted transplantation in children. Germline CDR1 and CDR2: SGHRS and YFSETQ. V lost 1 base, J lost 0 bases, and 14 bases lay in between. The length of the CDR3 is 17 residues. Unique molecular identifiers tagged the TCRbeta library. From the PCR reads, TCRdb called clonotypes with MiXCR, one entry per CDR3 protein. Counted here are fewer than 550,000 distinct CDR3 sequences, approximately 10% occurring once; the ten biggest clones make up 11% to 15%. The chain couples TRBV5-1 to TRBJ2-1; TRBD2 is a possible D gene (6 bases). The sample consisted of PBMCs, mostly from graft donor cells, taken 180 days after TCRalphabeta/CD19-depleted stem cell transplant. This clonotype originated in a female patient aged 2 to 10 who had a stem cell transplant for aplastic anemia, so the T cells may come from the graft donor. CDR3 sequence (DNA): TGCGCCAGCAGCTTGCCACTAGCACTTCGCTCCTACAATGAGCAGTTCTTC. Protein product: CASSLPLALRSYNEQFF.